What follows are 26 T cell receptor beta chains derived from one specimen sequenced in a study of CD8+ T cells in alopecia areata. Sequencing relied on a cDNA template that was reverse transcribed from extracted RNA. Sequenced by immunoSEQ multiplex PCR; TCRdb stores in-frame clones only, minus some. The repertoire has about 130,000 clones, about 57% of them found once; the top ten carry 3.5% to 5%. Sequencing used CD4+ T cells sorted from blood, obtained at week 0. These receptors were obtained from a human donor with alopecia areata.

The chain uses TRBV5-1 and TRBJ1-1; D gene unclear. There are 16 residues in the CDR3. Per the germline V gene, CDR1 is SGHRS and CDR2 is YFSETQ. Between the trimmed V and J ends, which lost 4 bases and 1 base, there was a span of 17 bases. The CDR3, as DNA: TGCGCCAGCAGCCAGAGGGAGGGAATAGGGAACACTGAAGCTTTCTTT. Protein product: CASSQREGIGNTEAFF.

The chain has TRBV9 and TRBJ1-2; D gene unclear. Per the germline V gene, CDR1 is SGDLS and CDR2 is YYNGEE. There are 15 residues in the CDR3. V lost 4 bases and J lost 2, with 15 bases in between. The DNA for the CDR3 is TGTGCCAGCAGCCAGTCAAGGATGCAGAACTATGGCTACACCTTC. Protein product: CASSQSRMQNYGYTF.

The chain is built from TRBV20-1 and TRBJ1-1; D is unclear. Per germline, CDR1 DFQATT and CDR2 SNEGSKA (reference sequence). The V and J ends lost 4 bases and 10 bases respectively, with 10 bases between them. This CDR3 has 10 residues. CDR3 coding DNA: TGCAGTGCTATTATTAGGACAGCTTTCTTT. Translating it yields CSAIIRTAFF.

This chain connects TRBV30 to TRBJ2-5; D gene uncertain. Trimming took off 3 bases at V and 5 bases at J, with 10 bases between the two ends. The CDR3 extends over 12 amino acids. CDR1 is GTSNPN and CDR2 is SVGIG in the germline V gene (reference sequence). The CDR3 sequence: CAWRPLGETQYF. The CDR3 DNA reads as TGTGCCTGGAGACCATTGGGTGAGACCCAGTACTTC.

The chain links TRBV5-6 to TRBJ2-3, with 12 bases matching TRBD2. With V trimmed by 1 base and J by 9 bases, 6 bases remained unmatched. Germline V CDR1 and CDR2: SGHDT, YYEEEE. There are 15 residues in the CDR3. This chain's CDR3 is CASSLLLAGGGTQYF. The CDR3 nucleotides read TGTGCCAGCAGCTTGCTACTAGCGGGAGGAGGGACGCAGTATTTT.

This rearrangement joins TRBV7-2 to TRBJ2-1; unclear D gene. The CDR3 extends over 12 amino acids. V shed 6 bases and J shed 10 bases, with 13 bases lying between them. Germline V gene lookup returns CDR1 SGHTA and CDR2 FQGNSA. CDR3 nucleotide sequence: TGTGCCAGCAGGGCGACTGCCAGCGAGCAGTTCTTC. Residues: CASRATASEQFF.

The chain employs TRBV6-1 and TRBJ1-1, with 7 nucleotides matching TRBD1. The CDR3 loop spans 14 amino acids. CDR1 is MNHNS and CDR2 is SASEGT in the germline V gene. V was clipped by 6 bases and J by 3 bases; unmatched bases: 7. The DNA for the CDR3 is TGTGCCAGCAGCAGAACAGGGGTGGACACTGAAGCTTTCTTT. Protein: CASSRTGVDTEAFF.

This rearrangement joins TRBV6-5 to TRBJ2-1, with D possibly being TRBD1 or TRBD2 (5 bases each). From germline, CDR1 is MNHEY and CDR2 SVGAGI. The V and J ends lost 4 bases and 8 bases respectively, with 15 bases between them. The CDR3 is 14 residues long. The CDR3 is CASSWGTTPHEQFF. CDR3 nucleotide sequence: TGTGCCAGCAGTTGGGGGACCACACCCCATGAGCAGTTCTTC.

The chain couples TRBV7-9 to TRBJ2-1, with D possibly being TRBD2 (6 bases). Trimming removed 8 bases from V and 3 bases from J, with 14 bases in between. This CDR3 has 14 residues. Germline V gives CDR1 SEHNR, CDR2 FQNEAQ (reference sequence). CDR3 nucleotide sequence: TGTGCCAGCTACAAGGCTAGCGTCTACAATGAGCAGTTCTTC. It yields the protein CASYKASVYNEQFF.

J is TRBJ1-2 and V is TRBV4-1, with D unclear. V was pared by 6 bases and J by 8 bases, with 28 bases between. The CDR3 consists of 17 residues. CDR1 is MGHRA and CDR2 is YSYEKL in the germline V gene. As DNA, the CDR3 is TGCGCCAGCAGGTCCCTCATCTTAGGCATCCGGCGTGGGGGCTACACCTTC. Residues: CASRSLILGIRRGGYTF.

V and J are TRBV7-8 and TRBJ1-2; D ambiguous. Trimming shortened V by 5 bases and J by 4 bases, and 14 bases separated the two germline ends. CDR3 length equals 14 residues. Germline V gene data show CDR1 as SGHVS and CDR2 as FQNEAQ. The CDR3 spells CASSLQDSGYGYTF. The CDR3 nucleotides read TGTGCCAGCAGCCTGCAGGATAGCGGCTATGGCTACACCTTC.

This clone was recorded only once. The CDR3 sequence: CATSSPLAGSLQETQYF. Here the CDR3 DNA reads TGTGCCACCAGCAGCCCTTTAGCGGGGTCACTCCAAGAGACCCAGTACTTC. The chain recombines TRBV15 with TRBJ2-5, with 8 bases fitting TRBD2. J was trimmed by 1 base and V by 3 bases; bases with no gene match: 10. Germline V gives CDR1 LNHNV, CDR2 YYDKDF (reference sequence). This CDR3 is 17 amino acids long. The whole variable domain, filled in from reference TRBV15 and TRBJ2-5, reads DAMVIQNPRYQVTQFGKPVTLSCSQTLNHNVMYWYQQKSSQAPKLLFHYYDKDFNNEADTPDNFQSRRPNTSFCFLDIRSPGLGDTAMYLCATSSPLAGSLQETQYFGPGTRLLVL.

This chain connects TRBV2 to TRBJ2-6; a weak D match, TRBD2 (5 bases). The CDR3 is 12 amino acids. Germline CDR1 reads SNHLY; CDR2 reads FYNNEI. V shed 2 bases and J shed 13 bases, with 9 bases lying between them. The CDR3 protein is CASSESRVVLTF. The CDR3 DNA reads as TGTGCCAGCAGTGAATCGAGGGTGGTCCTGACTTTC. The whole variable domain, filled in from reference TRBV2 and TRBJ2-6, reads EPEVTQTPSHQVTQMGQEVILRCVPISNHLYFYWYRQILGQKVEFLVSFYNNEISEKSEIFDDQFSVERPDGSNFTLKIRSTKLEDSAMYFCASSESRVVLTFGAGSRLTVL.

This clone was found a few times. This chain joins TRBV5-1 and TRBJ2-7, with 8 bases lining up with TRBD1. CDR1 is SGHRS and CDR2 is YFSETQ in the germline V gene. CDR3 length equals 14 residues. V shed 4 bases, J shed 4 bases, and the junction held 7 bases outside the gene matches. The CDR3 is CASSLGQGGYEQYF. The CDR3 region has the DNA TGCGCCAGCAGCCTCGGACAGGGTGGTTACGAGCAGTACTTC.

The chain has TRBV11-2 and TRBJ2-7, with no clear D. Germline CDR1 is SGHAT and CDR2 is FQNNGV. V was trimmed by 5 bases and J by 3 bases, leaving 5 bases between them. CDR3 length: 11 residues. CDR3 sequence reads: CASSLHYEQYF. CDR3 sequence (DNA): TGTGCCAGCAGCCTCCACTACGAGCAGTACTTC.

The chain combines TRBV7-2 with TRBJ2-5; D is possibly TRBD2 (6 bases). Trimming shortened V by 2 bases and J by 14 bases, and 12 bases separated the two germline ends. This CDR3 comprises 11 residues. Germline loops: CDR1 SGHTA, CDR2 FQGNSA. The CDR3 spells CASSLKRARYF. The CDR3 coding sequence is TGTGCCAGCAGCTTAAAGCGGGCCCGTTACTTC.

This clone occurred once. The chain uses TRBV2 and TRBJ2-3, with D perhaps assigned TRBD1 or TRBD2 (5 bases each). The germline V and J ends were trimmed by 6 bases and 1 base, with 11 bases remaining between them. The CDR3 has 14 amino acids. CDR1 SNHLY and CDR2 FYNNEI come from the germline V gene. CDR3 nucleotide sequence: TGTGCCAGCAGAATCCGGGGCGGCACAGATACGCAGTATTTT. Translation: CASRIRGGTDTQYF. Using reference TRBV2 and TRBJ2-3 for the parts outside the CDR3, the full variable domain is EPEVTQTPSHQVTQMGQEVILRCVPISNHLYFYWYRQILGQKVEFLVSFYNNEISEKSEIFDDQFSVERPDGSNFTLKIRSTKLEDSAMYFCASRIRGGTDTQYFGPGTRLTVL.

V and J are TRBV10-3 and TRBJ2-5, with 11 bases identical to TRBD2. Germline lookup yields CDR1 ENHRY and CDR2 SYGVKD. V gave up 6 bases and J gave up 5 bases; unmatched junction bases: 5. CDR3 length equals 14 residues. The CDR3 region has the DNA TGTGCCATCAGGACTAGCGGGGAGGGGGAGACCCAGTACTTC. This sequence encodes CAIRTSGEGETQYF.

The chain carries TRBV7-9 and TRBJ2-1; D is unclear. The ends were cut back, 7 bases at V and 8 bases at J, with 12 bases in the middle. Germline V lookup: CDR1 SEHNR, CDR2 FQNEAQ (reference sequence). This CDR3 spans 12 amino acids. CDR3 sequence reads: CASNQFAYEQFF. DNA of the CDR3: TGTGCCAGCAACCAGTTTGCCTATGAGCAGTTCTTC.

The genes are TRBV5-4 and TRBJ2-5; the D call may be TRBD1 or TRBD2 (7 bases each). Trimming left V 0 bases short and J 2 bases short, with 14 bases between. Germline CDR1 and CDR2: SGHNT and YYREEE (reference sequence). The CDR3 runs 16 residues. In DNA, the CDR3 is TGTGCCAGCAGCTTGGAATCAGGGGGGGGTCAAGAGACCCAGTACTTC. Protein sequence: CASSLESGGGQETQYF.

In this sample, this clone turned up a few times. V usage is TRBV18 and J usage is TRBJ2-7, with unresolved D. Trimming took off 0 bases at V and 1 base at J, with 7 bases between the two ends. Germline CDR1 KGHSH, CDR2 LQKENI. The CDR3 is 14 residues long. CDR3 nucleotide sequence: TGTGCCAGCTCACCACCCTACGGGTCCTACGAGCAGTACTTC. Its translation is CASSPPYGSYEQYF.

This chain uses TRBV29-1 with TRBJ1-1; TRBD1 matches at 8 bases. Germline V gene data show CDR1 as SQVTM and CDR2 as ANQGSEA. The length of the CDR3 is 15 residues. With 4 bases clipped from V and 1 base from J, the junction kept 8 bases outside the gene matches. The CDR3 nucleotides are TGCAGCGTTGTTGGCCCCACAGGGGGGAACACTGAAGCTTTCTTT. It translates to CSVVGPTGGNTEAFF.

V and J are TRBV7-2 and TRBJ2-7; weak D call: TRBD2 (7 bases). The V end lost 2 bases, the J end lost 2 bases, and 10 bases lay between the germline ends. The germline V gene encodes CDR1 SGHTA and CDR2 FQGNSA. The CDR3 spans 14 residues. CDR3: CASSLLRGPYEQYF. For the CDR3, the DNA is TGTGCCAGCAGCTTACTGCGGGGGCCCTACGAGCAGTACTTC.

This clone was seen just once. The genes are TRBV4-1 and TRBJ1-1; D not certain. CDR3 length: 16 amino acids. Germline CDR1 and CDR2: MGHRA and YSYEKL. V gave up 1 base and J gave up 4 bases, with 16 bases separating them. CDR3 sequence reads: CASSQAPTEGSTEAFF. CDR3 nucleotide sequence: TGCGCCAGCAGCCAAGCTCCCACGGAGGGATCCACTGAAGCTTTCTTT.

The chain links TRBV6-5 to TRBJ2-3, with 8 bases matching TRBD2. The J segment lost 2 bases and the V segment lost 7 bases, leaving 8 bases of the junction unmatched. The germline gives CDR1 MNHEY, CDR2 SVGAGI. The CDR3 is 15 amino acids. CDR3 region: CASTLGGRPTDTQYF. CDR3 nucleotide sequence: TGTGCCAGCACCCTCGGCGGGAGGCCCACAGATACGCAGTATTTT.

This sequence joins TRBV6-1 and TRBJ1-5; D remains unclear. Germline CDR1 MNHNS, CDR2 SASEGT. This CDR3 has 17 residues. V lost 2 bases and J lost 0, with 14 bases in between. The chain's CDR3 is CASSESWGGYSNQPQHF. CDR3 sequence (DNA): TGTGCCAGCAGTGAATCTTGGGGAGGGTATAGCAATCAGCCCCAGCATTTT.